The rows below give T cell receptor beta chains drawn from one sample of a study of blood T cell repertoires in COVID-19. Sequenced by immunoSEQ multiplex PCR; TCRdb stores in-frame clones only, minus some. The sample carries 150,000 to 200,000 clones, about four fifths recorded once. The sequenced sample consisted of PBMCs or T cells enriched from blood (not recorded which). The receptors were sampled from a man aged 45-60 years who had recovered from COVID-19. Each CDR3 is given with its conserved first and last residue. D genes are given only for firm matches. The size of a clone is reported for some rows only, either as once, few or many, or as a class for expanded clones.

v_gene	abundance	d_gene	j_gene	CDR3aa	CDR3nt
TRBV27	once	NA	TRBJ2-7	CASRPGSLITYEQYF	TGTGCCAGCAGACCGGGGAGTTTGATCACCTACGAGCAGTACTTC
TRBV11-1	NA	NA	TRBJ2-1	CASSPYRTAYNEQFF	TGTGCCAGCAGCCCCTATCGGACAGCCTACAATGAGCAGTTCTTC
TRBV10-2	many	NA	TRBJ1-5	CATYSGLVSQPQHF	TGCGCCACGTATTCGGGACTAGTGAGTCAGCCCCAGCATTTT
TRBV3-1/TRBV3-2	NA	TRBD1	TRBJ1-5	CASSLGTGIGQPQHF	TGTGCCAGCAGCCTAGGGACAGGTATAGGGCAGCCCCAGCATTTT
TRBV6-1	once	TRBD2	TRBJ2-5	CASRLAGALWETQYF	TGTGCCAGCAGACTAGCGGGGGCTCTTTGGGAGACCCAGTACTTC
TRBV6-5	few	NA	TRBJ1-6	CASREIKGSPLHF	TGTGCCAGCAGGGAGATAAAAGGCTCACCCCTCCACTTT
TRBV14	NA	TRBD1	TRBJ2-1	CASSQTITGGRSYNEQFF	TGTGCCAGCAGCCAAACGATTACAGGGGGCCGTTCCTACAATGAGCAGTTCTTC
TRBV24-1	few	NA	TRBJ2-1	CATSERTTLDDEQFF	TGTGCCACCAGTGAACGGACTACCTTAGACGATGAGCAGTTCTTC
TRBV3-1/TRBV3-2	few	NA	TRBJ1-3	CASSQNGGNTIYF	TGTGCCAGCAGCCAAAACGGTGGAAACACCATATATTTT
TRBV29-1	NA	TRBD2	TRBJ2-7	CSVEDGTNGYEQYF	TGCAGCGTTGAAGACGGGACTAATGGGTACGAGCAGTACTTC
TRBV28	once	NA	TRBJ2-1	CASSSPGLPYNEQFF	TGTGCCAGCAGTTCCCCGGGACTTCCTTACAATGAGCAGTTCTTC
TRBV5-1	NA	NA	TRBJ2-7	CASSLPGVSVEQYF	TGCGCCAGCAGCTTGCCCGGGGTCTCAGTCGAGCAGTACTTC
TRBV7-6	few	TRBD1	TRBJ2-7	CASSSTYRGDYEQYF	TGTGCCAGCAGCTCCACCTACAGGGGGGATTACGAGCAGTACTTC
TRBV14	NA	NA	TRBJ1-1	CASSQNGGAFF	TGTGCCAGCAGCCAAAATGGAGGGGCTTTCTTT
TRBV29-1	NA	TRBD1	TRBJ1-1	CSAMQGGTEAFF	TGCAGCGCAATGCAGGGGGGCACTGAAGCTTTCTTT
TRBV28	NA	NA	TRBJ1-5	CASTTQGREDQPQHF	TGTGCCAGCACGACTCAGGGAAGGGAAGATCAGCCCCAGCATTTT
TRBV6-5	NA	TRBD1	TRBJ2-3	CASRMTGLFTDTQYF	TGTGCCAGCAGGATGACAGGGCTCTTCACAGATACGCAGTATTTT